These T cell receptor beta chains were read from a single sample in a study of shared clonotypes between healthy human individuals. The protocol was immunoSEQ multiplex PCR, while the TCRdb copy is restricted to in-frame clones and leaves out a portion. Among over a million clones listed, about 96% were seen once. The sample taken for sequencing was naive CD4+ T cells sorted from blood. These receptors all stem from a young man in good health. The CDR3 runs from the conserved cysteine through the conserved F or W. The D gene is left open where the match is weak. Clone size is stated in some rows and not others, as once, few, many or a class when expanded.

d_gene	v_gene	j_gene	abundance	CDR3aa	CDR3nt
TRBD1	TRBV10-3	TRBJ2-7	once	CATGDRAGHAYEQYF	TGTGCCACGGGTGACAGGGCAGGTCACGCCTACGAGCAGTACTTC
-	TRBV4-3	TRBJ1-1	-	CASSRGNTEAFF	TGCGCCAGCAGCCGCGGGAACACTGAAGCTTTCTTT
TRBD2	TRBV7-2	TRBJ2-1	-	CASSTKRLAGGLNEQFF	TGTGCCAGCAGCACTAAACGACTAGCGGGAGGGCTCAATGAGCAGTTCTTC
-	TRBV27	TRBJ2-6	-	CASTGVSAGANVLTF	TGTGCCAGCACGGGCGTGTCTGCTGGGGCCAACGTCCTGACTTTC
-	TRBV28	TRBJ1-2	-	CASSPAYGNENGYTF	TGTGCCAGCAGTCCTGCTTACGGGAACGAGAATGGCTACACCTTC
-	TRBV19	TRBJ2-7	-	CATGIGSYEQYF	TGTGCCACGGGGATAGGGAGCTACGAGCAGTACTTC
-	TRBV6-1	TRBJ1-1	once	CASIPGGSTEAFF	TGTGCCAGCATCCCGGGGGGGAGCACTGAAGCTTTCTTT
-	TRBV5-1	TRBJ2-5	once	CASSRGYQETQYF	TGCGCCAGCAGTAGGGGGTACCAAGAGACCCAGTACTTC
-	TRBV9	TRBJ1-1	-	CASSVTGLAEAFF	TGTGCCAGCAGCGTGACAGGTCTTGCTGAAGCTTTCTTT
-	TRBV5-1	TRBJ2-2	-	CASSLAGNTGELFF	TGCGCCAGCAGCTTGGCAGGGAACACCGGGGAGCTGTTTTTT
TRBD2	TRBV11-2	TRBJ2-1	-	CASSKSRTSGTVYYNEQFF	TGTGCCAGCAGCAAGAGCCGGACTAGCGGGACCGTTTACTACAATGAGCAGTTCTTC
TRBD1	TRBV5-1	TRBJ2-7	-	CASSLGQGNFYEQYF	TGCGCCAGCAGCTTGGGACAGGGGAATTTCTACGAGCAGTACTTC
TRBD1	TRBV4-3	TRBJ1-1	-	CASSQDWGQRAYTEAFF	TGCGCCAGCAGCCAAGATTGGGGACAGCGGGCGTACACTGAAGCTTTCTTT
TRBD2	TRBV5-4	TRBJ2-1	-	CASSFGLAGDNEQFF	TGTGCCAGCAGCTTTGGGCTAGCGGGAGACAATGAGCAGTTCTTC
-	TRBV25-1	TRBJ1-5	-	CASSGAGPQHF	TGTGCCAGCAGTGGAGCAGGCCCCCAGCATTTT
-	TRBV28	TRBJ2-7	-	CASRSGQTYEQYF	TGTGCCAGCAGATCGGGCCAGACCTACGAGCAGTACTTC
-	TRBV27	TRBJ2-2	-	CASSLSGREAGELFF	TGTGCCAGCAGTTTATCCGGCAGGGAGGCCGGGGAGCTGTTTTTT
TRBD1	TRBV4-2	TRBJ2-1	-	CASSLKGSTVRQGLWVMAYNEQFF	TGTGCCAGCAGCCTTAAAGGGTCTACGGTCCGACAGGGTTTATGGGTAATGGCCTACAATGAGCAGTTCTTC
TRBD1	TRBV28	TRBJ1-5	-	CASSPGTAHQPQHF	TGTGCCAGCAGCCCAGGGACAGCGCATCAGCCCCAGCATTTT
TRBD2	TRBV4-1	TRBJ2-1	-	CASSQEILGLSGRYNEQFF	TGCGCCAGCAGCCAAGAAATCTTGGGGTTGAGCGGGAGGTATAATGAGCAGTTCTTC
-	TRBV4-3	TRBJ2-7	-	CASSQGSGFDVYEQYF	TGCGCCAGCAGCCAAGGATCAGGGTTTGACGTGTACGAGCAGTACTTC
-	TRBV4-3	TRBJ2-6	-	CASSQQTWGLSGANVLTF	TGCGCCAGCAGCCAGCAGACTTGGGGGCTTTCTGGGGCCAACGTCCTGACTTTC
-	TRBV19	TRBJ2-7	-	CASIGSAPSSYEQYF	TGTGCCAGTATAGGGTCAGCGCCCAGCTCCTACGAGCAGTACTTC
-	TRBV5-1	TRBJ2-7	once	CASSLAPGLNSYEQYF	TGCGCCAGCAGCTTGGCCCCGGGACTTAATTCCTACGAGCAGTACTTC
TRBD2	TRBV28	TRBJ2-1	-	CASSSGTSRHEQFF	TGTGCCAGCAGTTCGGGGACTAGTCGTCATGAGCAGTTCTTC
-	TRBV28	TRBJ1-5	-	CASSSLRGVQPQHF	TGTGCCAGCAGTTCGCTCCGGGGGGTACAGCCCCAGCATTTT
TRBD1	TRBV5-4	TRBJ2-2	once	CASKAVSTGGTGELFF	TGTGCCAGCAAAGCGGTTTCGACAGGGGGGACCGGGGAGCTGTTTTTT